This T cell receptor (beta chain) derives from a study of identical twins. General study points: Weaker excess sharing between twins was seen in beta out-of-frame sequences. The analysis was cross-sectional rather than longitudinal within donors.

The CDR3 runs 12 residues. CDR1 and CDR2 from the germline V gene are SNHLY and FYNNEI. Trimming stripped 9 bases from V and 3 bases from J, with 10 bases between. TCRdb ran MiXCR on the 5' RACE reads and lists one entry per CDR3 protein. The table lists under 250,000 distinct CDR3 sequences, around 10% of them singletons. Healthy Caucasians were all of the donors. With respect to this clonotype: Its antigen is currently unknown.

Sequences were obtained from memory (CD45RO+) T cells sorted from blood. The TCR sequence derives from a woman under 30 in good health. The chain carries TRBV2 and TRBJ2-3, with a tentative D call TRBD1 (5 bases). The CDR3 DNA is TGTGCCAGACCGCAGGGAACAGATACGCAGTATTTT. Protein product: CARPQGTDTQYF.